This TCR beta chain was recovered during a study of cytomegalovirus exposure and HLA in healthy donors. The CDR3 covers 17 residues. V dropped 6 bases and J dropped 0 bases, with 18 bases sitting between them. Looked up from germline, CDR1 is KGHSH and CDR2 is LQKENI. PCR primers comprised 60 Vbeta and 13 Jbeta primers. Measured with immunoSEQ multiplex PCR; TCRdb has only the in-frame clones, and not every one. The repertoire holds fewer than 200,000 clones, with 75% as singletons. The TCR sequence derives from a female donor in good health and CMV-seronegative. The sample was PBMCs. The rearrangement uses TRBV18 and TRBJ1-5; weak D call: TRBD1 (5 bases). The CDR3 DNA follows: TGTGCCAGCTCTCCCATCCGCCGGGGGTATAGCAATCAGCCCCAGCATTTT. Amino acids: CASSPIRRGYSNQPQHF.